The clone carrying this T cell receptor (beta chain) occurred many times. The antigen is undetermined. A sample-barcoded 5' primer and a J-beta primer mix were used in a second PCR of about 6 to 12 cycles. TCRdb called the 5' RACE reads again in MiXCR, with one record for every CDR3 protein. Of more than 750,000 distinct CDR3 sequences listed, roughly 29% are singletons. The length of the CDR3 is 11 residues. Germline V gene sequence: CDR1 MDHEN, CDR2 SYDVKM. V lost 1 base and J lost 5, with 3 bases in between. This sample was included in a study of blood T cells in healthy people across ages. Study outcomes and limitations: Measured against age, TCR beta diversity per million T cells decreased in a roughly linear manner.

Each donor supplied around 9.6 milliliters of peripheral blood. The same data also went into a second study, on T cells of mothers and their children. As reported in that work: The donor cohort consisted of a few healthy Caucasian mothers and their six children.

The gene calls are TRBV28 and TRBJ2-7; no definite D call. This clonotype originated in a woman aged 40 to 50 in good health. What was sequenced was blood. The CDR3 spells CASSLFHEQYF. The CDR3 coding sequence is TGTGCCAGCAGTTTATTCCACGAGCAGTACTTC. The full variable domain, its missing parts supplied by reference TRBV28 and TRBJ2-7, is DVKVTQSSRYLVKRTGEKVFLECVQDMDHENMFWYRQDPGLGLRLIYFSYDVKMKEKGDIPEGYSVSREKKERFSLILESASTNQTSMYLCASSLFHEQYFGPGTRLTVT.